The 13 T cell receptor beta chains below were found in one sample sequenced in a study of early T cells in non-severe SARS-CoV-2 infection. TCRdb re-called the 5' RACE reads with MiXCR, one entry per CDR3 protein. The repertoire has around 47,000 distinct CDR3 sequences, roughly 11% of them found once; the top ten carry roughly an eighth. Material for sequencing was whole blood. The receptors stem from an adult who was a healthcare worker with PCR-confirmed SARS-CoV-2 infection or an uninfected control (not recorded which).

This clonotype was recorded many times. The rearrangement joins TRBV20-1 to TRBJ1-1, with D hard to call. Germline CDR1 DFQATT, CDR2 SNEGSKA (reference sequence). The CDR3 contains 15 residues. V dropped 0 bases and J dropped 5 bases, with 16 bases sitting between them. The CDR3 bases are TGCAGTGCTAGAGATTACATGACTGGTCAAACTGAAGCTTTCTTT. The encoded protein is CSARDYMTGQTEAFF.

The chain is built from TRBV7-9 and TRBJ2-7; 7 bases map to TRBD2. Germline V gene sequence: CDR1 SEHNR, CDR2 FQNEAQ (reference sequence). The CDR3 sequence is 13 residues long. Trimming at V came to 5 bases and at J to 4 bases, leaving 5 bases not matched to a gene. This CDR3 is CASSPRGGYEQYF. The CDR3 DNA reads TGTGCCAGCAGCCCTAGGGGAGGGTACGAGCAGTACTTC. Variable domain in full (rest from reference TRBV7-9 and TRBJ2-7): DTGVSQNPRHKITKRGQNVTFRCDPISEHNRLYWYRQTLGQGPEFLTYFQNEAQLEKSRLLSDRFSAERPKGSFSTLEIQRTEQGDSAMYLCASSPRGGYEQYFGPGTRLTVT.

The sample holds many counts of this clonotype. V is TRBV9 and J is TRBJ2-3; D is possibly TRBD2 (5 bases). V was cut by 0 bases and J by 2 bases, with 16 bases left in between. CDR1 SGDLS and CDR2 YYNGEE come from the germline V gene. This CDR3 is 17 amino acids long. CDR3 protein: CASSVGAGRWPTDTQYF. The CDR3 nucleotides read TGTGCCAGCAGCGTAGGGGCGGGTAGGTGGCCCACAGATACGCAGTATTTT.

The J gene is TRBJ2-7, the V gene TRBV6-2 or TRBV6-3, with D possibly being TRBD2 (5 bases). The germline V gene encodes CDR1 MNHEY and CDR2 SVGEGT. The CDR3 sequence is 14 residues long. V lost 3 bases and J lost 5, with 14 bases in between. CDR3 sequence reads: CASSYWPGKDEQYF. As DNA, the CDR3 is TGTGCCAGCAGTTATTGGCCGGGAAAAGACGAGCAGTACTTC.

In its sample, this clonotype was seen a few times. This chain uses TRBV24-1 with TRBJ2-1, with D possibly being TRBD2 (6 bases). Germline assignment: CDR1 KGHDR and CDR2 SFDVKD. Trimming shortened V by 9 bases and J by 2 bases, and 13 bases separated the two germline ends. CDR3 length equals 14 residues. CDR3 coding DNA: TGTGCCACCTCACCTGGGACTCCCTACAATGAGCAGTTCTTC. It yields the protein CATSPGTPYNEQFF.

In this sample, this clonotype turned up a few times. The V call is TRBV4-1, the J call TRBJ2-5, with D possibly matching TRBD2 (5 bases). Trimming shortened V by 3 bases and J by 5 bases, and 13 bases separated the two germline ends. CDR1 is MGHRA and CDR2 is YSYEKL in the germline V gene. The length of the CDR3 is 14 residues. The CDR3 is CASSQPTRSETQYF. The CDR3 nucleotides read TGCGCCAGCAGCCAGCCCACTAGGTCGGAGACCCAGTACTTC.

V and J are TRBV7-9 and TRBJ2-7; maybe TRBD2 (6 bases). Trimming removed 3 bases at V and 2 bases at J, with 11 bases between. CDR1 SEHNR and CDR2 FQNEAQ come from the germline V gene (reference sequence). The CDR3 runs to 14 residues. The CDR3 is CASSLEGPAYEQYF. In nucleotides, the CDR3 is TGTGCCAGCAGCTTGGAGGGTCCAGCCTACGAGCAGTACTTC.

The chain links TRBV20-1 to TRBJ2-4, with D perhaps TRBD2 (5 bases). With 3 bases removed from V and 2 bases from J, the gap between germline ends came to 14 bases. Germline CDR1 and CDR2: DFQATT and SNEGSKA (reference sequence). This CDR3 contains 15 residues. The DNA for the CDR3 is TGCAGTGCTAGGCCTAGCAAGCTAACCAAAAACATTCAGTACTTC. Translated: CSARPSKLTKNIQYF.

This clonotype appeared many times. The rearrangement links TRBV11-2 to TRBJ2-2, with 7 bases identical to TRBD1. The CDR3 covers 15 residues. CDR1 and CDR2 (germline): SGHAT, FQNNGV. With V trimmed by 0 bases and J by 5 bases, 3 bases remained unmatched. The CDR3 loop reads CASSLDGTVTGELFF. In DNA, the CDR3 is TGTGCCAGCAGCTTAGACGGGACAGTAACCGGGGAGCTGTTTTTT.

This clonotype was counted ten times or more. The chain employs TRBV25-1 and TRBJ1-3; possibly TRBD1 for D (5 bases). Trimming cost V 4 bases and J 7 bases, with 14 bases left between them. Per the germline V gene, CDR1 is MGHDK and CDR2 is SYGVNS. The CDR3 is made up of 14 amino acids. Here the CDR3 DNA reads TGTGCCAGCAGTGTAAACCGGGGGTTCAACACCATATATTTT. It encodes CASSVNRGFNTIYF.

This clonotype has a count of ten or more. The CDR3 is CSVDQYKTAANEQFF. CDR3 in DNA: TGCAGCGTTGATCAGTACAAAACTGCGGCCAATGAGCAGTTCTTC. The chain couples TRBV29-1 to TRBJ2-1, with no clear D. Trimming took off 3 bases at V and 6 bases at J, with 18 bases between the two ends. Per the germline V gene, CDR1 is SQVTM and CDR2 is ANQGSEA. CDR3 size: 15 residues.

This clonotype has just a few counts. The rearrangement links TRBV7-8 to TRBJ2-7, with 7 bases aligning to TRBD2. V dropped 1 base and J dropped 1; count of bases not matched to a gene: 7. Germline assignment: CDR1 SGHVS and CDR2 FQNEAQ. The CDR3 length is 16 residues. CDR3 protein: CASSLGEWGGSYEQYF. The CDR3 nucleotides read TGTGCCAGCAGCTTAGGCGAGTGGGGAGGGTCCTACGAGCAGTACTTC.

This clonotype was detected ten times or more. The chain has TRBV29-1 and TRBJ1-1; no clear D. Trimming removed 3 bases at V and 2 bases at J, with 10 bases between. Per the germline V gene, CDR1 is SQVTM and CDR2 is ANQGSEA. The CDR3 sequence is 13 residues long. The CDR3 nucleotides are TGCAGCGTTGAGAGGGAGATTAACACTGAAGCTTTCTTT. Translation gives CSVEREINTEAFF.